The source of this T cell receptor beta chain is a study of tumor-infiltrating lymphocytes in localized non-small cell lung cancer. Points from the study as a whole: No T-cell fraction difference was seen between IM1 and IM2 tumors. Different pieces of the same tissue were used for each assay.

Sequencing was performed with immunoSEQ multiplex PCR; in TCRdb, only in-frame clones are kept and a portion is missing. The sample has 7,000 or so clones; around 77% are singletons. Germline-derived CDR1 and CDR2 are LNHNV and YYDKDF (reference sequence). The ends were cut back, 7 bases at V and 4 bases at J, with 19 bases in the middle. The CDR3 totals 15 residues. Regarding this clone: Its specificity is unknown.

The chain has TRBV15 and TRBJ1-2; no clear D gene. The sequenced material came from lung tumor tissue. The sequence was obtained from a human donor with non-small cell lung cancer. CDR3 residues: CATKRGRADLYGYTF. DNA of the CDR3: TGTGCCACCAAAAGAGGGAGGGCGGACCTCTATGGCTACACCTTC.